This entry is about one TCR beta chain. CDR1 is SGHTA and CDR2 is FQGNSA in the germline V gene. The CDR3 extends over 15 amino acids. V lost 2 bases, J lost 6 bases, and 15 bases lay in between. One entry per CDR3 protein results from TCRdb running MiXCR on the RT-PCR reads. The profile shows about 680,000 distinct CDR3 sequences, about 14% of them singletons. The receptor's source is a female donor in good health, serving as a healthy control. Sequences were obtained from memory CD4+ T cells from blood. V is TRBV7-2 and J is TRBJ2-3, with D possibly matching TRBD2 (7 bases). As DNA, the CDR3 is TGTGCCAGCAGCTTATGGATAGGGGGAGGGGATACGCAGTATTTT. Residues: CASSLWIGGGDTQYF.